This record concerns one TCR beta chain sequence. Enrolled during active infection, Seattle patients were then followed longitudinally. This entry comes from a study of blood T cell repertoires in COVID-19. Overall study: Samples came from the United States, Italy and Spain, spanning acute and convalescent COVID-19. From T cells, B-cell-depleted T cells, or PBMCs came the material, which was cDNA or gDNA.

In germline, CDR1 is MNHEY, CDR2 SMNVEV (reference sequence). The V end was cut by 3 bases, the J end by 1 base, with 16 bases between. The CDR3 is 16 amino acids. In the original workflow: Nucleated cell counts were estimated from reference gene primer amplification. The protocol was immunoSEQ multiplex PCR, while the TCRdb copy is restricted to in-frame clones and leaves out a portion. V, J and clone size were drawn from that table, and D and trimming were deduced from the DNA. The sample contains a few hundred thousand clones, approximately 90% of which appear only once. The source is a woman aged 45 to 65 with COVID-19, enrolled during active disease. V and J are TRBV27 and TRBJ2-7; a weak D match, TRBD1 (6 bases). The sample comprised peripheral blood. The CDR3 DNA follows: TGTGCCAGCAGTTTCAAAGGCGGGCAGGGGTCCTACGAGCAGTACTTC. It codes for CASSFKGGQGSYEQYF.